These 10 T cell receptor beta chains were sequenced from one sample in a study of blood T cell repertoires in COVID-19. Sequencing used immunoSEQ multiplex PCR; TCRdb keeps in-frame clones, though not all of them. The table includes over 200,000 clones, just over 85% detected once. Specimen: peripheral blood. The origin of the receptors is a man older than 75 with acute or convalescent COVID-19.

The chain uses TRBV27 and TRBJ2-1; TRBD1 matches at 9 bases. The V gene end was trimmed by 5 bases and the J gene end by 7 bases; junction bases not matched to a gene: 6. The CDR3 spans 14 residues. CDR1 MNHEY and CDR2 SMNVEV come from the germline V gene (reference sequence). The CDR3 DNA reads as TGTGCCAGCAGTCCACAGGGGGCGCAGAATGAGCAGTTCTTC. This codes for CASSPQGAQNEQFF.

DNA of the CDR3: TGTGCCAGCAGCCCACTAACGCTTAGCACAGATACGCAGTATTTT. It is translated as CASSPLTLSTDTQYF. The V gene is TRBV7-9, the J gene TRBJ2-3; D unclear. V was clipped by 5 bases and J by 0 bases, with 12 bases between them. This CDR3 contains 15 residues. The germline CDR1 and CDR2 sequences are SEHNR and FQNEAQ (reference sequence).

The chain uses TRBV28 and TRBJ1-5, with D tentatively TRBD1 (5 bases). Germline lookup yields CDR1 MDHEN and CDR2 SYDVKM. The CDR3 has 14 residues. Deletions cut 6 bases from V and 5 bases from J, with 14 bases between. As DNA, the CDR3 is TGTGCCAGCAGCACACCCGGGGGTTATCAGCCCCAGCATTTT. This encodes CASSTPGGYQPQHF.

V usage is TRBV19 and J usage is TRBJ2-7; tentative D call: TRBD2 (5 bases). Deletions cut 4 bases from V and 0 bases from J, with 13 bases between. This CDR3 comprises 15 residues. CDR1 and CDR2 from the germline V gene are LNHDA and SQIVND (reference sequence). The CDR3 coding sequence is TGTGCCAGTAGTAGAGACTATTTGAGCTCCTACGAGCAGTACTTC. Its protein is CASSRDYLSSYEQYF.

With respect to this clone: The junction does not match germline at one end; this may be a read error. The chain is built from TRBV7-7 and TRBJ2-3, with 8 bases matching TRBD1. The CDR3 is made up of 15 amino acids. Germline CDR1 SSHAT, CDR2 FNYEAQ (reference sequence). The CDR3 DNA is TGTGCTAGCAGCCTTACAGGGGGGTACACAGATACGCAGTATTTT. The encoded protein is CASSLTGGYTDTQYF.

The chain is built from TRBV11-3 and TRBJ2-4; a weak D match, TRBD2 (6 bases). Trimming pared 5 bases from V and 0 bases from J, leaving 14 bases between. CDR1 is SGHNT, CDR2 YENEEA, per germline. The CDR3 extends over 16 amino acids. CDR3 sequence (DNA): TGTGCCAGCAGCGGAGGGATCGCGATAGCCAAAAACATTCAGTACTTC. Protein product: CASSGGIAIAKNIQYF. Looking up the rest from reference TRBV11-3 and TRBJ2-4 gives the full variable domain: EAGVVQSPRYKIIEKKQPVAFWCNPISGHNTLYWYLQNLGQGPELLIRYENEEAVDDSQLPKDRFSAERLKGVDSTLKIQPAELGDSAVYLCASSGGIAIAKNIQYFGAGTRLSVL.

This rearrangement joins TRBV11-2 to TRBJ2-1; 12 nucleotides align to TRBD2. CDR3 length equals 16 residues. The germline gives CDR1 SGHAT, CDR2 FQNNGV. V was pared by 5 bases and J by 9 bases, with 11 bases of the junction left unmatched. The CDR3 DNA reads as TGTGCCAGCAGCCCCCAGACTAGCGGGAGTTTCGGTGAGCAGTTCTTC. Its translation: CASSPQTSGSFGEQFF.

This chain connects TRBV2 to TRBJ2-3; D unclear. V lost 4 bases and J lost 1, with 3 bases in between. The germline V gene encodes CDR1 SNHLY and CDR2 FYNNEI. CDR3 length: 12 amino acids. CDR3: CASSAGTDTQYF. The CDR3 region has the DNA TGTGCCAGCAGTGCGGGCACAGATACGCAGTATTTT. The full variable domain, its missing parts supplied by reference TRBV2 and TRBJ2-3, is EPEVTQTPSHQVTQMGQEVILRCVPISNHLYFYWYRQILGQKVEFLVSFYNNEISEKSEIFDDQFSVERPDGSNFTLKIRSTKLEDSAMYFCASSAGTDTQYFGPGTRLTVL.

V usage is TRBV6-1 and J usage is TRBJ2-5, with 9 bases lining up with TRBD1. This CDR3 is 15 amino acids long. J lost 6 bases, V lost 0 bases, and 5 bases had no gene match. Germline V gene sequence: CDR1 MNHNS, CDR2 SASEGT. CDR3 coding DNA: TGTGCCAGCAGTGAAGCGGGGACAGGGCGGAAGACCCAGTACTTC. Amino acids: CASSEAGTGRKTQYF.

The V gene is TRBV9, the J gene TRBJ2-2, with 7 bases identical to TRBD1. This CDR3 has 17 residues. Losses at the gene ends were 4 bases for V and 4 bases for J; bases not matched to a gene: 13. Germline V lookup: CDR1 SGDLS, CDR2 YYNGEE. The CDR3 spells CASSRFDRVEGTGELFF. The DNA for the CDR3 is TGTGCCAGCAGCCGCTTCGACAGGGTTGAGGGCACCGGGGAGCTGTTTTTT.